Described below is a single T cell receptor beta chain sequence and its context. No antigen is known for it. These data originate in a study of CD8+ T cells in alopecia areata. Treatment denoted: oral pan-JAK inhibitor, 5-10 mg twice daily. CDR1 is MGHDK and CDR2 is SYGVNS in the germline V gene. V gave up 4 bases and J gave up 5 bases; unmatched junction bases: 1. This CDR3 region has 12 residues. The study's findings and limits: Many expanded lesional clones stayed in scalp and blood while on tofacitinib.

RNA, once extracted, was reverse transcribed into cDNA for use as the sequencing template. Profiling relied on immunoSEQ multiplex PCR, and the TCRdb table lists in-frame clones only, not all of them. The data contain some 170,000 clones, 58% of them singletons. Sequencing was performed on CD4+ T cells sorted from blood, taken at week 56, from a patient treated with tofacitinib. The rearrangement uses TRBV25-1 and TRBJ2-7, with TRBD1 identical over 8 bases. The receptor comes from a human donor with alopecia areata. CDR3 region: CASSGTGNEQYF. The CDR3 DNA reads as TGTGCCAGCAGTGGGACAGGGAACGAGCAGTACTTC.